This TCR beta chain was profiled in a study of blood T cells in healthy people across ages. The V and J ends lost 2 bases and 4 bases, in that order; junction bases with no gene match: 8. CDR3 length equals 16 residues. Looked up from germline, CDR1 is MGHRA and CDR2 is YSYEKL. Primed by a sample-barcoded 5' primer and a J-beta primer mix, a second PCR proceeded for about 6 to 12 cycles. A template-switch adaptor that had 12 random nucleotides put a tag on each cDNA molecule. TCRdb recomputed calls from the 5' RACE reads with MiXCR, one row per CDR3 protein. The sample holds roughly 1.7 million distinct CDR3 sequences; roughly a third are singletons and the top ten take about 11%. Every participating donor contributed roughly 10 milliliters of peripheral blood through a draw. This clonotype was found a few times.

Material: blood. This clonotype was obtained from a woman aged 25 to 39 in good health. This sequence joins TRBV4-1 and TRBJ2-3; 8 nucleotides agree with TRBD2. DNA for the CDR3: TGCGCCAGCAGCCAAATCCCCGGGGGGGAGGCAGATACGCAGTATTTT. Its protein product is CASSQIPGGEADTQYF.